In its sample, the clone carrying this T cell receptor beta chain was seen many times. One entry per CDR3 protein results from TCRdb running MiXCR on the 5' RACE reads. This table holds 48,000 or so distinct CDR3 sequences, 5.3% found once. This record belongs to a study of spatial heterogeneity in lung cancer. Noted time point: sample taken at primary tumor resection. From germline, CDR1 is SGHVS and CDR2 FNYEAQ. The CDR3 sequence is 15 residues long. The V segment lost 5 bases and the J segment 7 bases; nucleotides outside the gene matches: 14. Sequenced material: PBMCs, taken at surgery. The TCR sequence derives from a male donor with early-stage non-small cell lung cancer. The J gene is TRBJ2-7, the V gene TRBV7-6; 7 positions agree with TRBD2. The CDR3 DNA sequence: TGTGCCAGCAGCGCCCGGTTGCGGGGAGCGGGGGAGCAGTACTTC. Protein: CASSARLRGAGEQYF.